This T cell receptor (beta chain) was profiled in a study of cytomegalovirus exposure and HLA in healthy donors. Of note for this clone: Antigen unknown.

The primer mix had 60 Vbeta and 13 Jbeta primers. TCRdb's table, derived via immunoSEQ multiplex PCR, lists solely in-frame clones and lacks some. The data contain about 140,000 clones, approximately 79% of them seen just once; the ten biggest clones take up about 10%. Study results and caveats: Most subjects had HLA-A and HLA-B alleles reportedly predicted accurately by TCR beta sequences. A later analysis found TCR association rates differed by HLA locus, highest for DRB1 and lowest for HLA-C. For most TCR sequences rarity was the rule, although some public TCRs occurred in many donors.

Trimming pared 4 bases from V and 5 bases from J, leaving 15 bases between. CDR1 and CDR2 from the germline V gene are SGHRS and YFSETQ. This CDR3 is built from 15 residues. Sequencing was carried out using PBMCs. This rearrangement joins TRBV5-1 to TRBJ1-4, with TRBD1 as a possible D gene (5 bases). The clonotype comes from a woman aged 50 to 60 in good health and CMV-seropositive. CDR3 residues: CASSLEGTGNEKLFF. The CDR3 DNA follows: TGCGCCAGCAGCCTCGAAGGAACAGGCAATGAAAAACTGTTTTTT.